A single sample gave rise to the 31 T cell receptor beta chains below, sequenced in a study of beta chain features in type 1 diabetes. Every isolated RNA sample was fully reverse transcribed, so sequencing captured expressed TCRB transcripts. Sequenced by immunoSEQ multiplex PCR; TCRdb stores in-frame clones only, minus some. Of tens of thousands of clones listed, around 45% were seen once; the top ten hold 0.72%. Sequencing input: central memory CD4+ T cells from blood. Receptors originate from a young woman in good health.

The V call is TRBV11-2, the J call TRBJ2-5; no firm D call. The J call is doubtful: the DNA matches TRBJ2-7 better. The germline V gene encodes CDR1 SGHAT and CDR2 FQNNGV. The CDR3 is 12 residues long. The CDR3, as DNA: TGTGCCAGCAGCTTAGGGGCCCTCGAGCAGTACTTC. Translating gives CASSLGALEQYF.

The chain carries TRBV6-6 and TRBJ2-5; tentative D call: TRBD1 (6 bases). The J call may be in error: the DNA end matches TRBJ2-7 better. The CDR3 sequence is 13 residues long. CDR1 MNHNY and CDR2 SVGAGI come from the germline V gene (reference sequence). This CDR3 reads CASRLGQLYEQYF. CDR3 coding DNA: TGTGCCAGCAGATTAGGACAGCTCTACGAGCAGTACTTC.

The V and J genes are TRBV19 and TRBJ2-7, with 7 bases identical to TRBD2. The CDR3 is 12 amino acids. The germline V gene encodes CDR1 LNHDA and CDR2 SQIVND (reference sequence). With 11 bases clipped from V and 5 bases from J, the junction kept 9 bases outside the gene matches. CDR3 residues: CALAGVGHEQYF. The CDR3 DNA is TGTGCCCTCGCGGGGGTCGGACACGAGCAGTACTTC.

This clone was detected only a few times. This rearrangement joins TRBV5-1 to TRBJ2-7; D is unclear. CDR1 is SGHRS and CDR2 is YFSETQ in the germline V gene. V lost 4 bases, J lost 0 bases, and 11 bases lay in between. The CDR3 is 14 residues long. The chain's CDR3 is CASSQDASSYEQYF. CDR3 bases: TGCGCCAGCAGCCAGGATGCGAGCTCCTACGAGCAGTACTTC. The complete variable domain, with remaining parts taken from reference TRBV5-1 and TRBJ2-7, reads KAGVTQTPRYLIKTRGQQVTLSCSPISGHRSVSWYQQTPGQGLQFLFEYFSETQRNKGNFPGRFSGRQFSNSRSEMNVSTLELGDSALYLCASSQDASSYEQYFGPGTRLTVT.

The sample holds a few counts of this clone. This sequence joins TRBV30 and TRBJ1-2; D is uncertain. The ends were cut back, 2 bases at V and 6 bases at J, with 13 bases in the middle. The CDR3 is made up of 13 amino acids. Germline V gives CDR1 GTSNPN, CDR2 SVGIG (reference sequence). The CDR3 DNA reads as TGTGCCTGGAGTCTAGGCCCGTGGGATGGCTACACCTTC. It encodes CAWSLGPWDGYTF.

The chain couples TRBV29-1 to TRBJ1-1; 11 nucleotides line up with TRBD1. The CDR3 covers 15 residues. V lost 5 bases, J lost 0 bases, and 5 bases stayed unmatched. Germline CDR1 is SQVTM and CDR2 is ANQGSEA. The CDR3 protein is CSVPGQGVLNTEAFF. The CDR3 DNA follows: TGCAGCGTTCCGGGACAGGGGGTTTTGAACACTGAAGCTTTCTTT.

CDR3 nucleotides: TGTGCCATCAGTGCCGGGGGGGTGTGGGAGACCCAGTACTTC. Its translation is CAISAGGVWETQYF. The V and J genes are TRBV10-3 and TRBJ2-5; 8 bases agree with TRBD2. J gave up 5 bases and V 4 bases, and 6 bases lay outside the gene matches. The CDR3 has 14 amino acids. Germline-derived CDR1 and CDR2 are ENHRY and SYGVKD.

V gene TRBV30 combines with J gene TRBJ1-5; 10 bases fit TRBD1. Germline CDR1 reads GTSNPN; CDR2 reads SVGIG (reference sequence). The CDR3 loop spans 14 amino acids. The V gene end was trimmed by 5 bases and the J gene end by 6 bases; junction bases not matched to a gene: 7. The CDR3 bases are TGTGCCTGGGGGGGACAGGGGAAGGGTCAGCCCCAGCATTTT. Translated: CAWGGQGKGQPQHF.

This clone was seen more than once but under ten times. The chain uses TRBV2 and TRBJ2-2, with 14 positions matching TRBD2. Losses at the gene ends were 4 bases for V and 2 bases for J; bases not matched to a gene: 3. The CDR3 length is 17 residues. Germline CDR1 reads SNHLY; CDR2 reads FYNNEI. The CDR3 protein is CASSVTSGGANTGELFF. CDR3 in DNA: TGTGCCAGCAGTGTGACTAGCGGGGGGGCAAACACCGGGGAGCTGTTTTTT.

This clone was seen a handful of times. CDR3 sequence: CASSAGTQETQYF. As DNA, the CDR3 is TGTGCCAGCAGCGCCGGGACACAGGAGACCCAGTACTTC. This rearrangement joins TRBV5-4 to TRBJ2-5; D might be TRBD1 (6 bases). The CDR3 contains 13 residues. The germline gives CDR1 SGHNT, CDR2 YYREEE (reference sequence). The V gene lost 4 bases and the J gene lost 5 bases, with 12 bases spanning the gap.

The chain joins TRBV9 to TRBJ1-2; D not certain. The CDR3 spans 16 residues. The V end was cut by 0 bases, the J end by 8 bases, with 20 bases between. CDR1 is SGDLS and CDR2 is YYNGEE in the germline V gene. The CDR3 coding sequence is TGTGCCAGCAGCGTAGTACCTCTGACGTCTGCGGGAGGCTACACCTTC. It codes for CASSVVPLTSAGGYTF.

The chain links TRBV2 to TRBJ1-1; D is undetermined. CDR1 is SNHLY, CDR2 FYNNEI, per germline. Trimming pared 8 bases from V and 3 bases from J, leaving 13 bases between. The CDR3 consists of 13 residues. The CDR3 DNA follows: TGTGCCAGCCGGAAACAGCGGGACACTGAAGCTTTCTTT. It translates to CASRKQRDTEAFF. Looking up the rest from reference TRBV2 and TRBJ1-1 gives the full variable domain: EPEVTQTPSHQVTQMGQEVILRCVPISNHLYFYWYRQILGQKVEFLVSFYNNEISEKSEIFDDQFSVERPDGSNFTLKIRSTKLEDSAMYFCASRKQRDTEAFFGQGTRLTVV.

The V and J genes are TRBV10-1 and TRBJ2-1; 8 bases align to TRBD2. V lost 4 bases to trimming and J lost 7 bases; unmatched junction nucleotides: 12. The CDR3 has 16 residues. Germline-derived CDR1 and CDR2 are WNHNN and SYGVQD (reference sequence). The CDR3 DNA reads as TGCGCCAGCAGTGGTTCCGGGACTAGTCCTGGGAATGAGCAGTTCTTC. Residues: CASSGSGTSPGNEQFF.

This clone has only a few counts. The chain uses TRBV2 and TRBJ2-1; 12 nucleotides line up with TRBD1. CDR3 length equals 15 residues. Per the germline V gene, CDR1 is SNHLY and CDR2 is FYNNEI. With V trimmed by 6 bases and J by 2 bases, 2 bases remained unmatched. DNA of the CDR3: TGTGCCAGCAGCGGGACAGGGGGCGCCTACAATGAGCAGTTCTTC. Translated: CASSGTGGAYNEQFF.

This clone was detected a few times. The genes are TRBV29-1 and TRBJ2-1, with D possibly TRBD2 on 7 matching bases. The germline V and J ends were trimmed by 7 bases and 9 bases, with 22 bases remaining between them. This CDR3 comprises 14 residues. Germline values: CDR1 SQVTM, CDR2 ANQGSEA. The CDR3 is CSARWSGGHTEQFF. The CDR3 DNA sequence: TGCAGCGCAAGGTGGTCGGGGGGCCATACTGAGCAGTTCTTC.

This chain connects TRBV28 to TRBJ1-5; 7 bases line up with TRBD1. This CDR3 region has 15 residues. Germline lookup yields CDR1 MDHEN and CDR2 SYDVKM. V was clipped by 4 bases and J by 4 bases; unmatched bases: 7. The CDR3: CASSSPDRLNQPQHF. The DNA of the CDR3 is TGTGCCAGCAGTTCCCCGGACAGGTTGAATCAGCCCCAGCATTTT.

In this sample, this clone turned up a few times. This chain connects TRBV6-6 to TRBJ1-2; possibly TRBD1 for D (5 bases). Trimming cost V 7 bases and J 1 base, with 10 bases left between them. Germline V gene data show CDR1 as MNHNY and CDR2 as SVGAGI (reference sequence). CDR3 length: 13 amino acids. CDR3 bases: TGTGCCAGCACCTCAGGGATTAACTATGGCTACACCTTC. Encoded protein: CASTSGINYGYTF.

This clone was seen a few times. This chain uses TRBV19 with TRBJ2-3; tentatively, D is TRBD1 (6 bases). This CDR3 has 15 residues. CDR1 LNHDA and CDR2 SQIVND come from the germline V gene (reference sequence). The V and J ends lost 4 bases and 0 bases respectively, with 11 bases between them. The CDR3 DNA reads TGTGCCAGTAGTAAAAGACAGGACAGCACAGATACGCAGTATTTT. Translation: CASSKRQDSTDTQYF.

The chain employs TRBV6-1 and TRBJ1-1, with D uncertain. Germline V gene sequence: CDR1 MNHNS, CDR2 SASEGT. This CDR3 comprises 14 residues. V dropped 2 bases and J dropped 1 base, with 8 bases sitting between them. For the CDR3, the DNA is TGTGCCAGCAGTGAACACGGGGAGAACACTGAAGCTTTCTTT. As protein: CASSEHGENTEAFF.

The sample holds a few counts of this clone. The V and J genes are TRBV7-9 and TRBJ2-1; D call uncertain. The germline V and J ends were trimmed by 1 base and 7 bases, with 11 bases remaining between them. Looked up from germline, CDR1 is SEHNR and CDR2 is FQNEAQ (reference sequence). The CDR3 extends over 14 amino acids. The CDR3 here is CASSLGLAPNEQFF. CDR3 DNA sequence: TGTGCCAGCAGCTTAGGACTTGCCCCTAATGAGCAGTTCTTC.

This clone was counted between two and nine times. V usage is TRBV6-1 and J usage is TRBJ1-5; the D is unclear. CDR1 MNHNS and CDR2 SASEGT come from the germline V gene. Deletions cut 4 bases from V and 0 bases from J, with 7 bases between. The length of the CDR3 is 14 residues. CDR3 DNA: TGTGCCAGCAGTGCGCGGAATAGCAATCAGCCCCAGCATTTT. Protein product: CASSARNSNQPQHF.

This clone was detected ten times or more. The chain couples TRBV2 to TRBJ2-1, with TRBD2 matching over 12 bases. Germline lookup yields CDR1 SNHLY and CDR2 FYNNEI. This CDR3 has 15 residues. The junction had 5 bases not matched to a gene; V was cut back by 4 bases and J by 7 bases. CDR3 sequence: CASSGSSGGVNEQFF. The CDR3 coding sequence is TGTGCCAGCAGTGGATCTAGCGGGGGGGTAAATGAGCAGTTCTTC.

The gene calls are TRBV5-4 and TRBJ2-1; TRBD2 agrees at 8 bases. Germline V CDR1 and CDR2: SGHNT, YYREEE (reference sequence). The CDR3 is 15 residues long. Losses at the gene ends were 3 bases for V and 3 bases for J; bases not matched to a gene: 5. CDR3: CASSSRTSYYNEQFF. Written as DNA, the CDR3 is TGTGCCAGCAGCTCCCGGACTAGCTACTACAATGAGCAGTTCTTC.

The chain combines TRBV6-1 with TRBJ1-1, with D perhaps matching TRBD1 (5 bases). The CDR3 contains 12 residues. Germline assignment: CDR1 MNHNS and CDR2 SASEGT. Trimming stripped 4 bases from V and 11 bases from J, with 14 bases between. CDR3 region: CASSGQGDRAFF. The CDR3 DNA reads as TGTGCCAGCAGTGGGCAGGGTGATCGTGCTTTCTTT.

CDR3: CASSLPSGRPNNEQFF. CDR3 coding DNA: TGTGCCAGCAGTTTGCCTAGCGGGAGACCGAACAATGAGCAGTTCTTC. The V and J genes are TRBV27 and TRBJ2-1; 10 bases line up with TRBD2. The germline V gene has CDR1 MNHEY and CDR2 SMNVEV (reference sequence). This CDR3 is built from 16 residues. The V and J ends lost 3 bases and 5 bases, in that order; junction bases with no gene match: 7.

This chain joins TRBV18 and TRBJ1-1, with D hard to call. The CDR3 totals 17 residues. Trimming removed 2 bases from V and 0 bases from J, with 16 bases in between. Germline V CDR1 and CDR2: KGHSH, LQKENI. CDR3 nucleotides: TGTGCCAGCTCACCATTTATTAGTGGTCCCCTGAACACTGAAGCTTTCTTT. Encoded protein: CASSPFISGPLNTEAFF.

The chain joins TRBV7-9 to TRBJ1-2; 8 nucleotides match TRBD1. The CDR3 extends over 12 amino acids. Unmatched junction bases numbered 2, after V lost 5 bases and J lost 6 bases. CDR1 is SEHNR, CDR2 FQNEAQ, per germline (reference sequence). CDR3 in DNA: TGTGCCAGCAGCCAACAGGGGGATGGCTACACCTTC. Translating it yields CASSQQGDGYTF.

This clone was seen a handful of times. This rearrangement joins TRBV2 to TRBJ2-5; 7 bases match TRBD1. The V segment lost 3 bases and the J segment 2 bases; nucleotides outside the gene matches: 3. The germline V gene has CDR1 SNHLY and CDR2 FYNNEI. CDR3 size: 14 residues. The CDR3 loop is CASSDLRGQETQYF. CDR3 nucleotides: TGTGCCAGCAGTGATCTCAGGGGGCAAGAGACCCAGTACTTC.

The CDR3 DNA sequence: TGTGCCAGCAGCACTGGACAGGGGGCTTCTGGAGCTTTCTTT. It codes for CASSTGQGASGAFF. The V gene is TRBV11-1, the J gene TRBJ1-1; 11 bases line up with TRBD1. Germline lookup yields CDR1 SGHAT and CDR2 FQDESV (reference sequence). The junction had 9 bases not matched to a gene; V was cut back by 5 bases and J by 10 bases. The CDR3 spans 14 residues.

The rearrangement joins TRBV21-1 to TRBJ2-7; the table's TRBD2 call for D was not verified on the DNA. TRBV21-1 is a pseudogene locus. The CDR3 is 16 amino acids. The CDR3 sequence is CASSNKKTSDTYEQYF. Here the CDR3 DNA reads TGTGCCAGCAGCAACAAAAAAACTAGCGACACCTACGAGCAGTACTTC.

The V gene is TRBV19, the J gene TRBJ2-1, with 11 bases aligning to TRBD2. In germline, CDR1 is LNHDA, CDR2 SQIVND (reference sequence). With V trimmed by 5 bases and J by 4 bases, 7 bases remained unmatched. CDR3 length: 16 residues. As DNA, the CDR3 is TGTGCCAGTAGTGTTAGCGGGAGGGCAACATACAATGAGCAGTTCTTC. Translation gives CASSVSGRATYNEQFF.